The source of this T cell receptor (beta chain) is a study of T cell repertoires and HLA-DP antigens. Study in general: In vitro CD4+ alloreactivity was against HeLa-presented HLA-DP. Sorted CD137+CD4+ samples averaged 218.4 ng DNA; pre-culture CD4+ samples, about 1,200 ng.

For pre-culture CD4+ samples, the target was 200,000 T cell genomes. Generated by immunoSEQ multiplex PCR, the TCRdb table keeps only in-frame clones and is missing some. The sample holds about 89,000 clones, 86% seen once. Germline V gene data show CDR1 as MGHRA and CDR2 as YSYEKL. The V gene lost 0 bases and the J gene lost 0 bases, with 11 bases spanning the gap. The CDR3 extends over 16 amino acids. Purity of the untouched CD4+ T cells was 95% to 98%. This clone was seen once. Antigen specificity is unknown. The origin of this receptor is a man aged 50 to 60 in good health and CMV-seronegative. The sequenced sample was CD4+ T cells from PBMCs. V gene TRBV4-1 combines with J gene TRBJ1-2, with TRBD1 as a possible D gene (6 bases). Here the CDR3 DNA reads TGCGCCAGCAGCCAAGATCGGGGGCCGGCTAACTATGGCTACACCTTC. It is translated as CASSQDRGPANYGYTF.